This T cell receptor (beta chain) was identified in a study of T cell changes during pregnancy in multiple sclerosis. Germline-derived CDR1 and CDR2 are KGHSH and LQKENI. V was clipped by 3 bases and J by 6 bases; unmatched bases: 7. There are 16 residues in the CDR3. Libraries were prepared by immunoSEQ multiplex PCR; TCRdb keeps only in-frame clonotypes and omits some of them. The repertoire has 50,000 to 65,000 clones, 91% of them found once; the top ten carry around 0.8%. Sequencing used CD4+ T cells from peripheral blood mononuclear cells, obtained in the first trimester of pregnancy. The clonotype originates from a female donor with multiple sclerosis, enrolled in a pregnancy study. The chain employs TRBV18 and TRBJ2-7, with 14 bases that match TRBD2. In DNA, the CDR3 is TGTGCCAGCTCACCCGCGCGGACTAGCGGGGGGACCGAGCAGTACTTC. It yields the protein CASSPARTSGGTEQYF.